This is a list of T cell receptor beta chains from one sample in a study of OX40 agonist ivuxolimab in advanced cancers. Produced via immunoSEQ multiplex PCR; TCRdb's table is partial and in-frame only. Of 150,000 to 190,000 clones listed, approximately 94% are singletons. The source material was CD4+ or CD8+ T cells sorted from blood, sampled in a trial of the OX40 agonist ivuxolimab. Every receptor here comes from an adult with an advanced solid tumor such as melanoma, head and neck, liver or kidney cancer. CDR3s include the opening cysteine and the closing phenylalanine or tryptophan. D genes are given only for firm matches. Clone size, where shown, is once, few, many, or a class for clones that have expanded.

v_call	d_call	clone_size	j_call	cdr3_aa	cdr3_nt
TRBV27	NA	NA	TRBJ2-2	CASTRYGRGGELFF	TGTGCCAGCACCCGTTACGGGAGAGGCGGGGAGCTGTTTTTT
TRBV28	NA	NA	TRBJ1-2	CASSLAGALYGYTF	TGTGCCAGCAGTTTAGCAGGGGCACTCTATGGCTACACCTTC
TRBV18	TRBD1	NA	TRBJ1-6	CASSSRTGAGNSPLHF	TGTGCCAGCTCATCAAGGACAGGGGCCGGGAATTCACCCCTCCACTTT
TRBV4-1	NA	NA	TRBJ2-4	CASSHEPRDRAKNIQYF	TGCGCCAGCAGCCATGAGCCGCGAGATCGCGCCAAAAACATTCAGTACTTC
TRBV2	NA	NA	TRBJ1-1	CASSEWAGNTEAFF	TGTGCCAGCAGTGAATGGGCGGGGAACACTGAAGCTTTCTTT
TRBV7-2	NA	NA	TRBJ1-1	CASSLDQLRNTEAFF	TGTGCCAGCAGCTTAGACCAGTTAAGGAACACTGAAGCTTTCTTT
TRBV7-9	TRBD1	NA	TRBJ2-7	CASSLGTGTVLYEQYF	TGTGCCAGCAGCTTAGGGACCGGGACAGTGCTCTACGAGCAGTACTTC
TRBV7-2	NA	NA	TRBJ2-5	CASSLVLQGPGETQYF	TGTGCCAGCAGCTTAGTTCTGCAGGGGCCAGGGGAGACCCAGTACTTC
TRBV6-4	TRBD1	once	TRBJ1-2	CASSGQGDYGYTF	TGTGCCAGCAGCGGACAGGGGGACTATGGCTACACCTTC
TRBV21-1	NA	NA	TRBJ1-2	CASSKDSDGYTF	TGTGCCAGCAGCAAAGACAGCGATGGCTACACCTTC
TRBV30	NA	NA	TRBJ1-5	CAWSEGTINQPQHF	TGTGCCTGGAGTGAGGGGACGATTAATCAGCCCCAGCATTTT
TRBV5-1	TRBD2	NA	TRBJ2-5	CASSLDGLAVRGETQYF	TGCGCCAGCAGCTTGGATGGGCTAGCGGTACGAGGAGAGACCCAGTACTTC
TRBV11-3	TRBD2	NA	TRBJ2-2	CASSDPKGTSGRVGELFF	TGTGCCAGCAGCGACCCGAAGGGGACTAGCGGGCGGGTTGGGGAGCTGTTTTTT
TRBV30	TRBD2	NA	TRBJ2-7	CAWSVESSGRQYF	TGTGCCTGGAGTGTAGAGTCTAGCGGGAGACAGTACTTC
TRBV4-3	TRBD2	NA	TRBJ2-2	CASSQDSHRRGVNTGELFF	TGCGCCAGCAGCCAAGATAGCCACCGGCGGGGGGTTAACACCGGGGAGCTGTTTTTT
TRBV10-1	NA	few	TRBJ1-1	CASSDRDKRRAFF	TGCGCCAGCTCAGACCGGGACAAACGAAGAGCTTTCTTT
TRBV6-5	NA	NA	TRBJ1-1	CASSHQGSMNTEAFF	TGTGCCAGCAGTCACCAGGGGTCCATGAACACTGAAGCTTTCTTT
TRBV4-1	NA	NA	TRBJ1-5	CASSHHGRGSLLSNQPQHF	TGCGCCAGCAGCCACCACGGTAGGGGGAGCCTCCTCTCCAATCAGCCCCAGCATTTT
TRBV5-1	NA	few	TRBJ1-1	CASSSLGILNTEAFF	TGCGCCAGCAGCTCGTTGGGGATTTTGAACACTGAAGCTTTCTTT
TRBV28	TRBD2	once	TRBJ2-5	CASSLTPSGSRETQYF	TGTGCCAGCAGTTTAACCCCTAGCGGGAGTCGAGAGACCCAGTACTTC
TRBV7-3	TRBD2	NA	TRBJ2-7	CASSPSGSYEQYF	TGTGCCAGCAGCCCTAGCGGAAGCTACGAGCAGTACTTC
TRBV9	NA	NA	TRBJ2-7	CASSARQVPYEQYF	TGTGCCAGCAGCGCGCGACAGGTGCCCTACGAGCAGTACTTC
TRBV10-3	NA	NA	TRBJ2-1	CAISGPGATLNEQFF	TGTGCCATCAGTGGCCCGGGGGCCACTTTGAATGAGCAGTTCTTC
TRBV4-1	TRBD1	NA	TRBJ2-1	CASSPWTGTLRDYNEQFF	TGCGCCAGCAGCCCCTGGACAGGGACGCTCCGGGATTACAATGAGCAGTTCTTC
TRBV10-2	NA	NA	TRBJ1-2	CASSSGAEGGYTF	TGCGCCAGCAGTTCCGGGGCTGAGGGTGGCTACACCTTC
TRBV5-1	TRBD1	NA	TRBJ1-2	CASSSGTGGRYGYTF	TGCGCCAGCAGCTCGGGGACAGGGGGCAGGTATGGCTACACCTTC
TRBV9	NA	NA	TRBJ1-1	CASSVGGRRLGNTEAFF	TGTGCCAGCAGCGTAGGGGGAAGGCGTTTGGGGAACACTGAAGCTTTCTTT
TRBV27	NA	NA	TRBJ2-3	CASRNPTLRGATDTQYF	TGTGCCAGCCGAAATCCCACCCTCAGGGGGGCCACAGATACGCAGTATTTT
TRBV6-5	NA	few	TRBJ2-2	CASSNRITGELFF	TGTGCCAGCAGCAACAGGATCACCGGGGAGCTGTTTTTT
TRBV2	NA	NA	TRBJ1-5	CARGAGRQPQHF	TGTGCCAGGGGGGCGGGGCGTCAGCCCCAGCATTTT
TRBV5-1	TRBD1	NA	TRBJ2-3	CASSLRTGGGPDTQYF	TGCGCCAGCAGCTTGAGGACAGGGGGAGGGCCAGATACGCAGTATTTT
TRBV7-9	NA	NA	TRBJ1-6	CASSPGGVYGNSPLHF	TGTGCCAGCAGCCCGGGGGGGGTTTATGGGAATTCACCCCTCCACTTT
TRBV7-2	NA	NA	TRBJ1-5	CASGRGNQPQHF	TGTGCCAGCGGGAGGGGCAATCAGCCCCAGCATTTT
TRBV6-5	TRBD2	NA	TRBJ2-7	CASTRGGQTYEQYF	TGTGCCAGCACTCGGGGGGGGCAGACCTACGAGCAGTACTTC
TRBV2	TRBD2	NA	TRBJ2-3	CASSLAGDTQYF	TGTGCCAGCAGTTTAGCGGGGGATACGCAGTATTTT
TRBV19	NA	NA	TRBJ2-7	CASSNRLTYEQYF	TGTGCCAGTAGTAATAGACTTACCTACGAGCAGTACTTC
TRBV5-4	TRBD2	NA	TRBJ2-2	CASSRTSGGAGELFF	TGTGCCAGCAGCAGGACTAGCGGGGGGGCCGGGGAGCTGTTTTTT
TRBV6-5	NA	once	TRBJ2-7	CASSYSRSGGQQYF	TGTGCCAGCAGTTACTCGAGATCCGGCGGCCAGCAGTACTTC
TRBV7-3	TRBD1	NA	TRBJ1-2	CASSPGQGGYGYTF	TGTGCCAGCAGCCCTGGACAGGGTGGCTATGGCTACACCTTC
TRBV4-3	TRBD2	NA	TRBJ2-3	CASSQGGTRTTDTQYF	TGCGCCAGCAGCCAAGGGGGGACTAGAACCACAGATACGCAGTATTTT
TRBV7-2	TRBD1	once	TRBJ1-3	CASSPQRGRENTIYF	TGTGCCAGCAGCCCCCAGAGGGGGCGAGAAAACACCATATATTTT
TRBV6-5	TRBD2	NA	TRBJ2-7	CASSYSGTSLGLEQYF	TGTGCCAGCAGTTACTCCGGGACTAGTCTAGGGCTCGAGCAGTACTTC
TRBV18	TRBD1	NA	TRBJ1-1	CASSLQGWDTEAFF	TGTGCCAGCTCACTACAGGGGTGGGACACTGAAGCTTTCTTT
TRBV9	TRBD1	NA	TRBJ2-7	CASSVATGGARNDEQYF	TGTGCCAGCAGCGTAGCCACAGGGGGCGCGAGGAATGACGAGCAGTACTTC
TRBV2	TRBD1	NA	TRBJ1-4	CASSIPGTGFEKLFF	TGTGCCAGCAGCATTCCCGGGACAGGGTTTGAAAAACTGTTTTTT
TRBV27	TRBD2	NA	TRBJ2-1	CASSLSLAGASYNEQFF	TGTGCCAGCAGTTTATCCCTAGCGGGAGCCTCCTACAATGAGCAGTTCTTC
TRBV28	TRBD1	NA	TRBJ1-5	CASSFLGTGGGSNQPQHF	TGTGCCAGCAGTTTTTTAGGGACAGGGGGTGGTAGCAATCAGCCCCAGCATTTT
TRBV7-9	TRBD1	NA	TRBJ2-7	CASSLGQGFGEQYF	TGTGCCAGCAGCCTAGGACAGGGTTTCGGGGAGCAGTACTTC
TRBV9	TRBD1	NA	TRBJ1-1	CASSTSRTGMNTEAFF	TGTGCCAGCAGCACCTCCAGGACAGGGATGAACACTGAAGCTTTCTTT
TRBV7-8	TRBD1	NA	TRBJ1-1	CASSLEYRGSTEAFF	TGTGCCAGCAGCTTAGAGTACAGGGGAAGCACTGAAGCTTTCTTT
TRBV6-1	NA	NA	TRBJ2-2	CASTLYRNTGELFF	TGTGCCAGCACACTGTATAGAAACACCGGGGAGCTGTTTTTT
TRBV5-1	TRBD1	NA	TRBJ1-1	CASGTGSTKNTEAFF	TGCGCCAGCGGGACAGGGAGCACCAAGAACACTGAAGCTTTCTTT
TRBV15	TRBD1	NA	TRBJ2-1	CATSKVLPGQGNNEQFF	TGTGCCACCAGCAAAGTCCTCCCGGGACAGGGGAACAATGAGCAGTTCTTC
TRBV2	TRBD1	few	TRBJ1-5	CASSELADRAYQPQHF	TGTGCCAGCAGTGAACTAGCGGACAGGGCTTATCAGCCCCAGCATTTT
TRBV6-6	NA	NA	TRBJ2-3	CASRNPGQGTDTQYF	TGTGCCAGCAGAAACCCCGGGCAAGGCACAGATACGCAGTATTTT